A single sample gave rise to the 10 T cell receptor beta chains below, sequenced in a study of T cells in Graves' hyperthyroidism and ophthalmopathy. From RNA transcripts, TCR beta CDR3 regions were amplified. First-round RT-PCR targeting the TCR CDR3 was performed with the HTBI primer set. From the multiplex PCR reads, TCRdb called clonotypes with MiXCR, one entry per CDR3 protein. Among fewer than 350,000 distinct CDR3 sequences listed, about 14% were seen once. The sequenced material came from blood. These receptors all stem from a woman aged 30 to 39 with Graves' hyperthyroidism that later progressed to Graves' ophthalmopathy.

There are many counts of this clonotype. The DNA is omitted, as the CDR3 cannot be located on it reliably, and the CDR3 follows TCRdb's listing. The chain recombines TRBV2 with TRBJ2-2; the table's D call TRBD2 went unverified against the DNA. The CDR3 region is 14 residues in length, termini included. CDR1 SNHLY and CDR2 FYNNEI come from the germline V gene. CDR3 residues: CASGGGFGAGELFF.

At least ten counts were recorded for this clonotype. The genes are TRBV20-1 and TRBJ1-2, with TRBD1 identical over 8 bases. Germline CDR1 and CDR2: DFQATT and SNEGSKA (reference sequence). The J segment lost 3 bases and the V segment lost 5 bases, leaving 11 bases of the junction unmatched. This CDR3 is 15 amino acids long. The CDR3 spells CSALRPGTGYYGYTF. The CDR3 bases are TGCAGTGCTCTACGCCCCGGGACAGGATACTATGGCTACACCTTC.

This clonotype was detected ten times or more. The chain recombines TRBV27 with TRBJ2-7, with D uncertain. Deletions cut 4 bases from V and 4 bases from J, with 11 bases between. Per germline, CDR1 MNHEY and CDR2 SMNVEV (reference sequence). The CDR3 loop spans 13 amino acids. The CDR3 here is CASSWATDYEQYF. The CDR3 region has the DNA TGTGCCAGCAGTTGGGCAACCGATTACGAGCAGTACTTC.

This clonotype was counted ten times or more. This rearrangement joins TRBV28 to TRBJ1-5; 7 bases fit TRBD1. Unmatched junction bases numbered 2, after V lost 2 bases and J lost 1 base. Looked up from germline, CDR1 is MDHEN and CDR2 is SYDVKM. The CDR3 sequence is 15 residues long. This chain's CDR3 is CASSLEDRSNQPQHF. CDR3 coding DNA: TGTGCCAGCAGTTTAGAGGACAGGAGCAATCAGCCCCAGCATTTT.

In its sample, this clonotype was seen a few times. Being one base from a much bigger clone, this may be a read error. The chain has TRBV6-1 and TRBJ2-3; 8 bases map to TRBD1. The CDR3 loop spans 16 amino acids. CDR1 and CDR2 from the germline V gene are MNHNS and SASEGT. CDR3 sequence (DNA): TGTGTCAGCAGGGGGCCTCTGGGCGCTAGCACAGATACGCAGTATTTT. This encodes CVSRGPLGASTDTQYF.

This clonotype was seen ten or more times. This chain joins TRBV20-1 and TRBJ2-3, with D unresolved. CDR3 size: 12 residues. V was cut by 3 bases and J by 1 base, with 5 bases left in between. CDR1 DFQATT and CDR2 SNEGSKA come from the germline V gene (reference sequence). The CDR3 reads CSASEGTDTQYF. In DNA form, the CDR3 reads TGCAGTGCTAGTGAGGGCACAGATACGCAGTATTTT.

This clonotype came up many times. This chain links TRBV30 with TRBJ2-2; the D gene could be TRBD1 or TRBD2 (5 bases each). The CDR3 is 16 residues long. Trimming took off 6 bases at V and 3 bases at J, with 20 bases between the two ends. Germline V gene data show CDR1 as GTSNPN and CDR2 as SVGIG (reference sequence). CDR3 sequence: CACPFSGQTDTGELFF. The CDR3 region has the DNA TGTGCCTGCCCATTTTCGGGGCAGACAGACACCGGGGAGCTGTTTTTT. Full variable domain (missing parts from reference TRBV30 and TRBJ2-2): SQTIHQWPATLVQPVGSPLSLECTVEGTSNPNLYWYRQAAGRGLQLLFYSVGIGQISSEVPQNLSASRPQDRQFILSSKKLLLSDSGFYLCACPFSGQTDTGELFFGEGSRLTVL.

This clonotype appeared many times. The rearrangement uses TRBV7-2 and TRBJ2-5; the match to TRBD1 covers 7 bases. V lost 5 bases, J lost 4 bases, and 13 bases stayed unmatched. Germline CDR1 and CDR2: SGHTA and FQGNSA. The length of the CDR3 is 16 residues. CDR3 nucleotide sequence: TGTGCCAGCAGCCCAATCTTGGACAGGTCGCCAGAGACCCAGTACTTC. The encoded protein is CASSPILDRSPETQYF.

The chain combines TRBV19 with TRBJ2-1, with D perhaps TRBD2 (6 bases). Germline V gives CDR1 LNHDA, CDR2 SQIVND (reference sequence). This CDR3 has 18 amino acids. V shed 8 bases and J shed 2 bases, with 25 bases lying between them. Written as DNA, the CDR3 is TGTGCCAGTTTACCGGGAGAAGGTTTAAACAGACCCTACAATGAGCAGTTCTTC. This encodes CASLPGEGLNRPYNEQFF.

V gene TRBV19 combines with J gene TRBJ1-1; maybe TRBD1 (6 bases). V shed 6 bases and J shed 6 bases, with 14 bases lying between them. This CDR3 is built from 13 residues. Germline V gene lookup returns CDR1 LNHDA and CDR2 SQIVND (reference sequence). Here the CDR3 reads CASRRGTVAEAFF. The CDR3 DNA sequence: TGTGCCAGTAGGAGGGGGACTGTCGCTGAAGCTTTCTTT.